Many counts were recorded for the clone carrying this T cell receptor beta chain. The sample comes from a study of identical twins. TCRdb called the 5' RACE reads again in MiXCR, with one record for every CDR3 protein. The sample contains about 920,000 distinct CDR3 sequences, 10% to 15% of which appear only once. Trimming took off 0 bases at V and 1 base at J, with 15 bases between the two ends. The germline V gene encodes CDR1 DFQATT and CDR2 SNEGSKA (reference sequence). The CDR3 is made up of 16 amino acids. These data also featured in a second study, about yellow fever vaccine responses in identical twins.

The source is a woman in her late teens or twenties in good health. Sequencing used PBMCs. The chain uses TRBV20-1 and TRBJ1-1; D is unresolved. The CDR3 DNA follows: TGCAGTGCTAGAGATGAGGGCAGTACCTCGAACACTGAAGCTTTCTTT. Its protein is CSARDEGSTSNTEAFF.